These T cell receptor beta chains were read from a single sample in a study of blood T cell repertoires in COVID-19. This table comes from immunoSEQ multiplex PCR, and its TCRdb copy is limited to in-frame clones, with some not included. The sample contains 190,000 or so clones, about 90% of which appear only once. The specimen was PBMCs or T cells enriched from blood (not recorded which). Source of these receptors: a woman in her twenties or thirties who had recovered from COVID-19. Each CDR3 is given with its conserved first and last residue. Each record gives: clone size, D gene, J gene, V gene, CDR3 protein, CDR3 DNA. D genes are given only for firm matches. Where a row states a size, it is once, few, many or the class of an expanded clone; other rows omit it.

>NA|TRBD1|TRBJ1-2|TRBV3-1/TRBV3-2
CASSQGQGKLGGYTF
TGTGCCAGCAGCCAAGGACAGGGGAAGCTCGGTGGCTACACCTTC
>NA|TRBD2|TRBJ2-7|TRBV6-2/TRBV6-3
CASSYGLAAYEQYF
TGTGCCAGCAGTTACGGACTAGCGGCATACGAGCAGTACTTC
>NA|TRBD1|TRBJ1-2|TRBV6-4
CASRLRSGTGGNYGYTF
TGTGCCAGCAGGCTACGGTCGGGGACAGGGGGCAACTATGGCTACACCTTC
>NA|NA|TRBJ2-5|TRBV14
CASSQDLQETQYF
TGTGCCAGCAGCCAAGACCTACAAGAGACCCAGTACTTC
>NA|NA|TRBJ1-2|TRBV29-1
CSVNPGGNYGYTF
TGCAGCGTCAATCCGGGGGGGAACTATGGCTACACCTTC
>NA|TRBD2|TRBJ2-7|TRBV9
CASSGGTSGKVEQYF
TGTGCCAGCAGCGGAGGGACTAGCGGGAAGGTCGAGCAGTACTTC
>few|TRBD2|TRBJ2-5|TRBV19
CASSPGTSVQTQYF
TGTGCCAGTAGTCCCGGGACTAGCGTACAGACCCAGTACTTC
>NA|TRBD2|TRBJ2-2|TRBV30
CAWSLGLANTGELFF
TGTGCCTGGAGTTTGGGACTAGCGAACACCGGGGAGCTGTTTTTT
>NA|TRBD2|TRBJ2-1|TRBV27
CASSLSGRGLYEQFF
TGTGCCAGCAGTCTCAGCGGGAGGGGCCTCTATGAGCAGTTCTTC
>NA|TRBD1|TRBJ1-3|TRBV30
CACTQGSGNTIYF
TGTGCCTGCACACAGGGGTCGGGAAACACCATATATTTT
>NA|NA|TRBJ2-3|TRBV7-9
CASSPRLGGDRDTQYF
TGTGCCAGCAGCCCAAGACTAGGTGGGGACCGGGATACGCAGTATTTT
>NA|TRBD1|TRBJ2-7|TRBV14
CASSQNPGQGYEQYF
TGTGCCAGCAGCCAGAACCCGGGACAGGGTTACGAGCAGTACTTC
>NA|TRBD1|TRBJ1-6|TRBV4-1
CASSPGTGGTAYNSPLHF
TGCGCCAGCAGCCCTGGGACAGGGGGAACCGCCTATAATTCACCCCTCCACTTT
>few|TRBD2|TRBJ2-2|TRBV7-9
CASSTAKQQGGGRYTGELFF
TGTGCCAGCAGCACAGCAAAGCAGCAGGGCGGCGGGAGGTACACCGGGGAGCTGTTTTTT
>NA|TRBD1|TRBJ1-2|TRBV19
CASSIVSGGRYGYTF
TGTGCCAGTAGTATAGTCTCAGGGGGCCGCTATGGCTACACCTTC
>NA|NA|TRBJ1-2|TRBV6-1
CASSENRRSQSGYTF
TGTGCCAGCAGTGAAAACCGGCGGTCTCAGTCTGGCTACACCTTC
>NA|NA|TRBJ2-3|TRBV5-6
CASSTSSTDTQYF
TGTGCCAGCAGTACTAGCAGCACAGATACGCAGTATTTT
>NA|NA|TRBJ1-1|TRBV7-3
CASSLKTGTEAFF
TGTGCCAGCAGCTTAAAAACGGGCACTGAAGCTTTCTTT